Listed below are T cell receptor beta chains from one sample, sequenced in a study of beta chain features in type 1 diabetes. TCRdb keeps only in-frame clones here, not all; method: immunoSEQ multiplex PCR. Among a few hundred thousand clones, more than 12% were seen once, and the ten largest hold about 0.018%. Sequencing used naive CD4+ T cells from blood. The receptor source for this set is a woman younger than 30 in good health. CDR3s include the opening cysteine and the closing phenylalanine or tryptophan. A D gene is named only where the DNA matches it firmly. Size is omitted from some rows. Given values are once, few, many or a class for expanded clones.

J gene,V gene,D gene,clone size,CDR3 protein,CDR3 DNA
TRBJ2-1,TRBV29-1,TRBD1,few,CSVTRGQGLNEQFF,TGCAGCGTGACAAGGGGACAGGGGCTGAATGAGCAGTTCTTC
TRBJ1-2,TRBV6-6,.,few,CASSYGLNYGYTF,TGTGCCAGCAGTTACGGACTGAACTATGGCTACACCTTC
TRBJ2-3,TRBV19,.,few,CASSLDRADTQYF,TGTGCCAGTAGTCTCGACAGAGCAGATACGCAGTATTTT
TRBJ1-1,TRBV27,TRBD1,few,CASSLWGQQAFF,TGTGCCAGCAGTTTATGGGGACAGCAAGCTTTCTTT
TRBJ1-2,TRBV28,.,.,CASSTGYGYTF,TGTGCCAGCAGTACAGGGTATGGCTACACCTTC
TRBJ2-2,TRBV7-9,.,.,CASSVRPGDTGELFF,TGTGCCAGCAGCGTCCGTCCGGGAGACACCGGGGAGCTGTTTTTT
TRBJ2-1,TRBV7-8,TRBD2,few,CASCRTSGAVNEQFF,TGTGCCAGCTGCAGGACTAGCGGGGCGGTCAATGAGCAGTTCTTC
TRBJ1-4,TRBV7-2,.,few,CASSGRGQVNEKLFF,TGTGCCAGCAGCGGGCGGGGGCAGGTTAATGAAAAACTGTTTTTT
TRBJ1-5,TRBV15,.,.,CATSRVVGSNQPQHF,TGTGCCACCAGCAGAGTAGTTGGTAGCAATCAGCCCCAGCATTTT
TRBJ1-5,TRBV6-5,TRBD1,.,CASSLTGRNQPQHF,TGTGCCAGCAGTCTGACAGGGCGCAATCAGCCCCAGCATTTT
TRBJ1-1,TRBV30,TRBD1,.,CAWRGQNRGAFF,TGTGCCTGGAGAGGACAGAACAGGGGAGCTTTCTTT
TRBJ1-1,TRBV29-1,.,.,CSVAGNLNTEAFF,TGCAGCGTTGCAGGGAACCTGAACACTGAAGCTTTCTTT
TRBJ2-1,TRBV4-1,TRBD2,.,CASSRASGHSEQFF,TGCGCCAGCAGCCGGGCTAGCGGACACAGTGAGCAGTTCTTC
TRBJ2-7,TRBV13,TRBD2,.,CASRSDGLASF,TGTGCCAGCAGGTCTGATGGACTAGCGTCTTTC
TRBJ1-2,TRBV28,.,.,CASKGTLYGYTF,TGTGCCAGCAAAGGGACACTCTATGGCTACACCTTC
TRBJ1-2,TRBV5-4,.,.,CASSLEATNYGYTF,TGTGCCAGCAGCCTAGAGGCAACTAACTATGGCTACACCTTC
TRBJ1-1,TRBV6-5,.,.,CASSRPGNKRFEAFF,TGTGCCAGCAGTCGACCGGGGAACAAAAGGTTTGAAGCTTTCTTT
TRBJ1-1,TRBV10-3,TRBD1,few,CAISRQGSTEAFF,TGTGCCATCAGTCGACAGGGGTCCACTGAAGCTTTCTTT
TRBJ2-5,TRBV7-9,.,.,CASSLAARQDQETQYF,TGTGCCAGCAGCTTAGCGGCCCGACAGGACCAAGAGACCCAGTACTTC
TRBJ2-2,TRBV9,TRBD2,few,CASSPLGLAANTGELFF,TGTGCCAGCAGCCCCCTTGGGCTAGCGGCGAACACCGGGGAGCTGTTTTTT
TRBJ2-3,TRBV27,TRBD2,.,CASSLSRLAGTDTQYF,TGTGCCAGCAGTTTATCACGACTAGCGGGCACAGATACGCAGTATTTT
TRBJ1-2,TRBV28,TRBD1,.,CASSIGTAYGYTF,TGTGCCAGCAGTATCGGGACAGCCTATGGCTACACCTTC
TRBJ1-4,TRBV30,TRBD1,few,CAWRHRGVGEKLFF,TGTGCCTGGAGGCACAGGGGGGTCGGTGAAAAACTGTTTTTT
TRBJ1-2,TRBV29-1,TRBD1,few,CSVENGQGRVGYTF,TGCAGCGTTGAAAATGGACAGGGAAGGGTTGGCTACACCTTC
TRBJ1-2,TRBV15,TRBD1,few,CATSSRQGQVKGGYTF,TGTGCCACCAGCAGTAGACAGGGTCAGGTAAAGGGCGGCTACACCTTC
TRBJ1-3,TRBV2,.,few,CASSRQKSGNTIYF,TGTGCCAGCAGTCGACAGAAGTCTGGAAACACCATATATTTT
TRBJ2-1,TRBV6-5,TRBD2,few,CASSYTSGRYNEQFF,TGTGCCAGCAGTTACACTAGCGGGCGCTACAATGAGCAGTTCTTC
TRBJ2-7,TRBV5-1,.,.,CASSDGQPRGEQYF,TGCGCCAGCAGCGACGGACAGCCTCGTGGTGAGCAGTACTTC
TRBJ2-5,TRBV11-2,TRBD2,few,CASGTSGRAETQYF,TGTGCCAGCGGGACTAGCGGGAGAGCGGAGACCCAGTACTTC
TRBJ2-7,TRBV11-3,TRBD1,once,CASSAGTGVRGEQYF,TGTGCCAGCAGCGCCGGGACAGGGGTGCGAGGCGAGCAGTACTTC
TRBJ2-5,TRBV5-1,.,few,CASSLTSLARQETQYF,TGCGCCAGCAGCTTGACTTCCCTAGCGAGGCAAGAGACCCAGTACTTC
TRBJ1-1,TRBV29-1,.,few,CSVVRSLNTEAFF,TGCAGCGTTGTCCGGAGCCTGAACACTGAAGCTTTCTTT
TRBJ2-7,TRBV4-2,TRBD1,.,CASSQDSRGSYEQYF,TGTGCCAGCAGCCAAGACTCCAGGGGGTCGTACGAGCAGTACTTC
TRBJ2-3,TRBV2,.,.,CASMLVGQGDTQYF,TGTGCCAGCATGTTGGTGGGTCAGGGAGATACGCAGTATTTT
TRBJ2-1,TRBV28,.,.,CASSQMGLLTYNEQFF,TGTGCCAGCAGCCAAATGGGACTCCTTACCTACAATGAGCAGTTCTTC
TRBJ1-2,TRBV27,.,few,CASSWGPTDYGYTF,TGTGCCAGCAGTTGGGGGCCGACGGACTATGGCTACACCTTC
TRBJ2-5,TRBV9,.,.,CASSVDQGLQETQYF,TGTGCCAGCAGCGTAGATCAGGGGCTCCAAGAGACCCAGTACTTC
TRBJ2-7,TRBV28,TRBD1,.,CASSRQGAAYEQYF,TGTGCCAGCAGTCGACAGGGGGCCGCCTACGAGCAGTACTTC
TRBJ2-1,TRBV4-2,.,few,CASSQDRELANNEQFF,TGTGCCAGCAGCCAAGATAGGGAGCTAGCCAACAATGAGCAGTTCTTC
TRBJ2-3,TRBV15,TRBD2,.,CATGGRQDTQYF,TGTGCCACCGGCGGGAGGCAAGATACGCAGTATTTT
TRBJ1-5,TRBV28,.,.,CASRRGLGGQPQHF,TGTGCCAGCAGGCGGGGACTCGGGGGTCAGCCCCAGCATTTT
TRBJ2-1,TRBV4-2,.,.,CASSQGFTGYNEQFF,TGTGCCAGCAGCCAAGGGTTTACGGGATACAATGAGCAGTTCTTC
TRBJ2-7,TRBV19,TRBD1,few,CASSIRTGSYEQYF,TGTGCCAGTAGTATACGGACAGGCAGCTACGAGCAGTACTTC
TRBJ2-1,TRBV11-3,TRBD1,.,CASSLSSQGAKRNEQFF,TGTGCCAGCAGCTTAAGCTCCCAGGGGGCGAAGAGGAATGAGCAGTTCTTC